What follows are 32 T cell receptor beta chains derived from one specimen sequenced in a study of OX40 agonist ivuxolimab in advanced cancers. TCRdb's table, derived via immunoSEQ multiplex PCR, lists solely in-frame clones and lacks some. This table has some 66,000 clones, around 83% appearing once. The material sequenced was CD4+ or CD8+ T cells sorted from blood, taken in a trial of the OX40 agonist ivuxolimab. The receptors were gathered from an adult with an advanced solid tumor such as melanoma, head and neck, liver or kidney cancer.

This CDR3 reads CASSMTSADTQYF. CDR3 sequence (DNA): TGTGCCAGTAGTATGACCTCTGCAGATACGCAGTATTTT. The V call is TRBV19, the J call TRBJ2-3, with unresolved D. This CDR3 has 13 residues. V dropped 3 bases and J dropped 4 bases, with 8 bases sitting between them. The germline V gene has CDR1 LNHDA and CDR2 SQIVND (reference sequence).

V usage is TRBV7-9 and J usage is TRBJ1-6, with D unclear. In germline, CDR1 is SEHNR, CDR2 FQNEAQ (reference sequence). The CDR3 spans 12 residues. Trimming left V 1 base short and J 9 bases short, with 4 bases between. The CDR3 nucleotides are TGTGCCAGCAGCTTAGAGCGTTCACCCCTCCACTTT. Translating it yields CASSLERSPLHF.

The rearrangement joins TRBV6-4 to TRBJ1-1; no clear D. This CDR3 is 16 amino acids long. Germline loops: CDR1 MRHNA, CDR2 SNTAGT. V lost 4 bases and J lost 0, with 15 bases in between. The CDR3 spells CASSVEGVGMNTEAFF. In nucleotides, the CDR3 is TGTGCCAGCAGTGTTGAAGGAGTCGGGATGAACACTGAAGCTTTCTTT.

The chain employs TRBV28 and TRBJ2-7; perhaps D is TRBD1 or TRBD2 (6 bases each). The CDR3 is 14 residues long. V was cut by 7 bases and J by 3 bases, with 16 bases left in between. Germline V gene lookup returns CDR1 MDHEN and CDR2 SYDVKM. The CDR3 reads CASTQGGTHYEQYF. The CDR3 nucleotides are TGTGCCAGCACCCAAGGGGGGACTCACTACGAGCAGTACTTC.

The sample holds one count of this clone. The V gene is TRBV2, the J gene TRBJ2-7, with D perhaps being TRBD1 or TRBD2 (5 bases each). Germline CDR1 reads SNHLY; CDR2 reads FYNNEI. V was cut by 8 bases and J by 0 bases, with 20 bases left in between. The CDR3 runs 16 residues. The CDR3: CASRTVRGPFSYEQYF. CDR3 DNA sequence: TGTGCCAGCCGCACCGTAAGGGGACCTTTCTCCTACGAGCAGTACTTC.

The V call is TRBV5-4, the J call TRBJ1-4; the match to TRBD1 covers 8 bases. CDR3 length: 15 residues. Germline CDR1 and CDR2: SGHNT and YYREEE (reference sequence). The junction had 13 bases not matched to a gene; V was cut back by 10 bases and J by 5 bases. CDR3 protein: CACGQGGVSNEKLFF. Written as DNA, the CDR3 is TGTGCCTGCGGACAGGGAGGGGTATCGAATGAAAAACTGTTTTTT.

The CDR3 reads CASSQDPGSAYEQYF. The CDR3 DNA reads TGCGCCAGCAGCCAAGATCCGGGAAGCGCCTACGAGCAGTACTTC. The chain recombines TRBV4-1 with TRBJ2-7; a weak D match, TRBD2 (5 bases). The germline V gene has CDR1 MGHRA and CDR2 YSYEKL. V was trimmed by 0 bases and J by 2 bases, leaving 11 bases between them. The CDR3 is 15 residues long.

The rearrangement links TRBV10-3 to TRBJ1-4; D is perhaps TRBD1 (6 bases). V was clipped by 5 bases and J by 6 bases, with 10 bases between them. CDR3 length: 13 amino acids. Germline V gene data show CDR1 as ENHRY and CDR2 as SYGVKD. The CDR3 region is CAISQPGDEKLFF. The CDR3 DNA reads as TGTGCCATCAGTCAGCCAGGGGATGAAAAACTGTTTTTT.

This chain uses TRBV20-1 with TRBJ2-5, with no clear D. CDR1 DFQATT and CDR2 SNEGSKA come from the germline V gene (reference sequence). Trimming removed 5 bases from V and 0 bases from J, with 4 bases in between. The CDR3 length is 11 residues. CDR3 nucleotides: TGCAGTGCTGGGTACCAAGAGACCCAGTACTTC. Translation: CSAGYQETQYF.

This clone was detected a few times. The rearrangement joins TRBV23-1 to TRBJ2-7, with D unclear. TRBV23-1 qualifies as an ORF whose function is uncertain. This CDR3 has 15 amino acids. Trimming took 0 bases from V and 0 from J, leaving 9 bases between them. CDR3 amino acids: CASSQSSVGSYEQYF. The CDR3 nucleotides are TGCGCCAGCAGTCAATCATCCGTTGGCTCCTACGAGCAGTACTTC.

V and J are TRBV25-1 and TRBJ2-7, with TRBD2 as a possible D gene (5 bases). With 2 bases removed from V and 7 bases from J, the gap between germline ends came to 15 bases. From germline, CDR1 is MGHDK and CDR2 SYGVNS. CDR3 length equals 14 residues. This CDR3 is CASSEDRAPGEQYF. Here the CDR3 DNA reads TGTGCCAGCAGTGAAGACCGGGCCCCGGGGGAGCAGTACTTC.

The chain recombines TRBV19 with TRBJ2-4, with a tentative D call TRBD1 (6 bases). This CDR3 contains 17 residues. Trimming removed 3 bases at V and 3 bases at J, with 18 bases between. Germline V gene data show CDR1 as LNHDA and CDR2 as SQIVND (reference sequence). DNA for the CDR3: TGTGCCAGTAGTATGGAACAGGGTCGAGTTGACAAAAACATTCAGTACTTC. Encoded protein: CASSMEQGRVDKNIQYF. The variable domain in full, completed from reference TRBV19 and TRBJ2-4, reads DGGITQSPKYLFRKEGQNVTLSCEQNLNHDAMYWYRQDPGQGLRLIYYSQIVNDFQKGDIAEGYSVSREKKESFPLTVTSAQKNPTAFYLCASSMEQGRVDKNIQYFGAGTRLSVL.

This chain joins TRBV30 and TRBJ1-2, with 8 bases fitting TRBD1. The V segment lost 3 bases and the J segment 5 bases; nucleotides outside the gene matches: 11. This CDR3 is built from 15 residues. Germline CDR1 GTSNPN, CDR2 SVGIG (reference sequence). The CDR3 nucleotides are TGTGCCTGGAGGCACCCCTCTCGGACAGGGTATGGCTACACCTTC. The encoded protein is CAWRHPSRTGYGYTF.

This chain connects TRBV25-1 to TRBJ2-7; 10 bases align to TRBD2. Germline trimming cut 2 bases from V and 3 bases from J; bases unmatched to any gene: 4. CDR3 length: 15 amino acids. Germline V gene data show CDR1 as MGHDK and CDR2 as SYGVNS. The CDR3 loop reads CASSERSSGSYEQYF. The CDR3 nucleotides are TGTGCCAGCAGTGAACGCTCTAGCGGGAGCTACGAGCAGTACTTC.

This chain links TRBV5-1 with TRBJ2-5; D may be TRBD1 or TRBD2 (6 bases each). CDR1 and CDR2 (germline): SGHRS, YFSETQ. This CDR3 spans 14 amino acids. The ends were cut back, 2 bases at V and 5 bases at J, with 13 bases in the middle. The chain's CDR3 is CASSFPGARETQYF. DNA of the CDR3: TGCGCCAGCAGCTTCCCGGGGGCCAGGGAGACCCAGTACTTC.

V and J are TRBV11-2 and TRBJ2-7, with TRBD1 matching over 9 bases. V dropped 3 bases and J dropped 6; count of bases not matched to a gene: 15. Looked up from germline, CDR1 is SGHAT and CDR2 is FQNNGV. The CDR3 has 17 amino acids. The CDR3 reads CASSLIVQGATSAEQYF. CDR3 in DNA: TGTGCCAGCAGCTTGATTGTACAGGGGGCAACTTCTGCCGAGCAGTACTTC.

The chain combines TRBV7-8 with TRBJ1-3, with 8 bases fitting TRBD1. This CDR3 has 18 amino acids. The germline V gene encodes CDR1 SGHVS and CDR2 FQNEAQ. Losses at the gene ends were 1 base for V and 0 bases for J; bases not matched to a gene: 8. CDR3 nucleotides: TGTGCCAGCAGCTTAGTCTCGGTGGGGACAGGCTCTGGAAACACCATATATTTT. Residues: CASSLVSVGTGSGNTIYF.

This chain links TRBV7-2 with TRBJ2-3, with D possibly being TRBD1 or TRBD2 (5 bases each). There are 18 residues in the CDR3. Germline V lookup: CDR1 SGHTA, CDR2 FQGNSA. Deletions cut 5 bases from V and 0 bases from J, with 21 bases between. The CDR3 here is CASSHYSTGTPSTDTQYF. The DNA for the CDR3 is TGTGCCAGCAGCCATTACTCCACGGGGACCCCTAGCACAGATACGCAGTATTTT.

The chain combines TRBV5-4 with TRBJ1-1; D gene unclear. Germline CDR1 is SGHNT and CDR2 is YYREEE (reference sequence). The CDR3 loop spans 15 amino acids. V was cut by 2 bases and J by 0 bases, with 11 bases left in between. CDR3 region: CASSFDGQVNTEAFF. Written as DNA, the CDR3 is TGTGCCAGCAGCTTTGACGGGCAGGTGAACACTGAAGCTTTCTTT.

The rearrangement joins TRBV9 to TRBJ1-4; a weak D match, TRBD1 (5 bases). The CDR3 consists of 17 residues. The V end lost 0 bases, the J end lost 0 bases, and 12 bases lay between the germline ends. Germline V CDR1 and CDR2: SGDLS, YYNGEE. The CDR3 here is CASSVGLGGPTNEKLFF. The CDR3 bases are TGTGCCAGCAGCGTAGGCCTCGGGGGACCAACTAATGAAAAACTGTTTTTT.

The rearrangement links TRBV11-3 to TRBJ2-7; 8 bases align to TRBD2. V shed 2 bases, J shed 2 bases, and the junction held 8 bases outside the gene matches. This CDR3 has 16 residues. CDR1 SGHNT and CDR2 YENEEA come from the germline V gene. The CDR3 is CASSLTLAEIPYEQYF. The CDR3 DNA follows: TGTGCCAGCAGCTTAACACTAGCGGAGATTCCCTACGAGCAGTACTTC.

The rearrangement links TRBV19 to TRBJ2-3; maybe TRBD2 (6 bases). This CDR3 contains 14 residues. Germline V gives CDR1 LNHDA, CDR2 SQIVND (reference sequence). The V and J ends lost 5 bases and 0 bases respectively, with 9 bases between them. The CDR3 region has the DNA TGTGCCAGTAGTCTCAGCGGGAGCACAGATACGCAGTATTTT. It yields the protein CASSLSGSTDTQYF.

The chain joins TRBV6-1 to TRBJ2-1; the match to TRBD2 covers 13 bases. CDR1 is MNHNS and CDR2 is SASEGT in the germline V gene. The CDR3 covers 15 residues. The junction had 11 bases not matched to a gene; V was cut back by 6 bases and J by 12 bases. The chain's CDR3 is CASRPPGLAGSGQFF. DNA of the CDR3: TGTGCCAGCAGACCCCCGGGACTAGCGGGAAGTGGGCAGTTCTTC.

V is TRBV5-1 and J is TRBJ2-7; 13 positions agree with TRBD2. CDR1 is SGHRS and CDR2 is YFSETQ in the germline V gene. The CDR3 is 16 residues long. The V gene end was trimmed by 3 bases and the J gene end by 5 bases; junction bases not matched to a gene: 8. The CDR3 nucleotides are TGCGCCAGCAGCTCAGACGGACTAGCGGGGGCCAACGAGCAGTACTTC. Translated: CASSSDGLAGANEQYF.

This sequence joins TRBV6-4 and TRBJ1-2, with a possible D match to TRBD1 (5 bases). V was clipped by 4 bases and J by 7 bases, with 16 bases between them. The V gene's germline CDR1 is MRHNA and CDR2 SNTAGT. The CDR3 totals 14 residues. CDR3 DNA: TGTGCCAGCAGTGCCCTGTTGGGGCAGGGTGGCTACACCTTC. It specifies CASSALLGQGGYTF.

V gene TRBV5-1 combines with J gene TRBJ1-3; no clear D gene. The V and J ends lost 3 bases and 1 base respectively, with 11 bases between them. The germline V gene encodes CDR1 SGHRS and CDR2 YFSETQ. The CDR3 contains 15 residues. In DNA, the CDR3 is TGCGCCAGCAGCTCCATGTCGGGATCTGGAAACACCATATATTTT. Amino acids: CASSSMSGSGNTIYF.

This sequence joins TRBV5-1 and TRBJ2-7, with D tentatively TRBD2 (6 bases). Germline-derived CDR1 and CDR2 are SGHRS and YFSETQ. Trimming removed 8 bases from V and 3 bases from J, with 21 bases in between. This CDR3 spans 15 amino acids. This CDR3 reads CASSPTGSGVYEQYF. In DNA form, the CDR3 reads TGCGCCAGTTCCCCGACCGGGAGTGGGGTCTACGAGCAGTACTTC.

The rearrangement links TRBV7-8 to TRBJ2-7; D not certain. With 2 bases removed from V and 2 bases from J, the gap between germline ends came to 4 bases. The germline V gene has CDR1 SGHVS and CDR2 FQNEAQ. The CDR3 consists of 12 residues. CDR3 region: CASSLRAYEQYF. In DNA form, the CDR3 reads TGTGCCAGCAGCTTACGGGCCTACGAGCAGTACTTC.

V is TRBV5-1 and J is TRBJ2-5, with a possible D match to TRBD2 (5 bases). The CDR3 contains 13 residues. Per the germline V gene, CDR1 is SGHRS and CDR2 is YFSETQ. Trimming cost V 0 bases and J 5 bases, with 8 bases left between them. The CDR3 nucleotides are TGCGCCAGCAGCTTGGGGGGAGAGGAGACCCAGTACTTC. Translation: CASSLGGEETQYF.

V and J are TRBV5-8 and TRBJ2-1; 8 nucleotides agree with TRBD2. The CDR3 is made up of 15 amino acids. The junction had 9 bases not matched to a gene; V was cut back by 3 bases and J by 7 bases. The germline gives CDR1 SGHTS, CDR2 YDEGEE. CDR3: CASSSELAEGNEQFF. The CDR3 nucleotides are TGTGCCAGCAGCTCGGAACTAGCGGAGGGGAATGAGCAGTTCTTC.

The chain has TRBV7-9 and TRBJ1-1; D call uncertain. Germline V lookup: CDR1 SEHNR, CDR2 FQNEAQ (reference sequence). V lost 2 bases and J 10 bases, leaving 23 bases between the germline ends. This CDR3 is 16 amino acids long. CDR3 DNA sequence: TGTGCCAGCAGCTTAAGTGAGGGCAGTAAGTTTGAAGGAGCTTTCTTT. Amino acids: CASSLSEGSKFEGAFF.

The chain uses TRBV11-3 and TRBJ2-7; D perhaps matches TRBD2 (6 bases). The germline gives CDR1 SGHNT, CDR2 YENEEA. V dropped 0 bases and J dropped 4 bases, with 10 bases sitting between them. This CDR3 spans 14 amino acids. The CDR3 DNA reads TGTGCCAGCAGCTTAGACCCTGGGGGGTACGAGCAGTACTTC. As protein: CASSLDPGGYEQYF. The variable domain in full, completed from reference TRBV11-3 and TRBJ2-7, reads EAGVVQSPRYKIIEKKQPVAFWCNPISGHNTLYWYLQNLGQGPELLIRYENEEAVDDSQLPKDRFSAERLKGVDSTLKIQPAELGDSAVYLCASSLDPGGYEQYFGPGTRLTVT.